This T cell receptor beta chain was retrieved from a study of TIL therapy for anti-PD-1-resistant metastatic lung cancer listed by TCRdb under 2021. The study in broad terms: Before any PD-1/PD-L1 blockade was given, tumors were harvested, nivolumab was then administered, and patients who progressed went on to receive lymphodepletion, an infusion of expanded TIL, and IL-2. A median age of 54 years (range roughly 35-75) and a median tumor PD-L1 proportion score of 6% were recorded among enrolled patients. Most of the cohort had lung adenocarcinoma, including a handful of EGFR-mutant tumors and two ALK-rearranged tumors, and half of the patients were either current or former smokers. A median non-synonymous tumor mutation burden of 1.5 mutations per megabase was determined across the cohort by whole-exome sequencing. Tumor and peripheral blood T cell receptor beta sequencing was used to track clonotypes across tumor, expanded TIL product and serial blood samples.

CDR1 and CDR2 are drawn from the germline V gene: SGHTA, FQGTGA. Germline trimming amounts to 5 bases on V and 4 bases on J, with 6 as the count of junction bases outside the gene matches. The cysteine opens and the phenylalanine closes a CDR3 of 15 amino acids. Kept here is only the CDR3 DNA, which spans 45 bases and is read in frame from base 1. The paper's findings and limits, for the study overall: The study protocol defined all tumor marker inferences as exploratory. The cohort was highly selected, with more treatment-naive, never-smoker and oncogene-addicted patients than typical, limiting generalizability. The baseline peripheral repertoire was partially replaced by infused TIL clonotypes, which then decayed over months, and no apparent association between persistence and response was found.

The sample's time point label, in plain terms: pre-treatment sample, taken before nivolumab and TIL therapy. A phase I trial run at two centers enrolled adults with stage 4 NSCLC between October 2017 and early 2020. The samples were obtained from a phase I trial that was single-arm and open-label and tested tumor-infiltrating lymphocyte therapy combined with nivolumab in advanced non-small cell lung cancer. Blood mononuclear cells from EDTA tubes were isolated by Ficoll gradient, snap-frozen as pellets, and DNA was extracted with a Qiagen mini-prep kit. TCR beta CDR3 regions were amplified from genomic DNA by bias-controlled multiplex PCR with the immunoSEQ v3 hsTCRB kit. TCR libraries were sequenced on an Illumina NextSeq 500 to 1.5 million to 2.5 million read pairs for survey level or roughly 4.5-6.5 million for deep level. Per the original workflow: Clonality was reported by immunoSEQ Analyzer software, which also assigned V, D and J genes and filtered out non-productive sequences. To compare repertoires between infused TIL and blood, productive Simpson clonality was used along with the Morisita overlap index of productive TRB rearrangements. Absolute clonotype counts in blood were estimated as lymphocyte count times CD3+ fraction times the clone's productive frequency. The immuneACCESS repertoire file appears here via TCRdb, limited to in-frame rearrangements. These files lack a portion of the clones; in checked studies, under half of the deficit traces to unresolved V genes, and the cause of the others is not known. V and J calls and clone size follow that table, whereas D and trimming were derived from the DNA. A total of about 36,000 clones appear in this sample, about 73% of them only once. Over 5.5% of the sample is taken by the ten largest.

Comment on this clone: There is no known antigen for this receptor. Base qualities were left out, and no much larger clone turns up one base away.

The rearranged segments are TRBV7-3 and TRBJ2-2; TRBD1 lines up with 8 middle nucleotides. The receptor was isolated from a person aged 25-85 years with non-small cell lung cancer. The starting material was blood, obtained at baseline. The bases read TGTGCCAGCAGCCCCGGGACAGGCGTCACCGGGGAGCTGTTTTTT. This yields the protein CASSPGTGVTGELFF.